Listed below are T cell receptor beta chains from one sample, sequenced in a study of T cells in Graves' hyperthyroidism and ophthalmopathy. TCRdb itself ran the multiplex PCR reads through MiXCR, one entry per CDR3 protein. The sample shows around 660,000 distinct CDR3 sequences, over 40% of them seen only once. Sequenced: peripheral blood or thyroid tissue (not recorded which). These TCRs come from an adult man with Graves' disease, either hyperthyroidism or ophthalmopathy (not recorded which). CDR3s include the opening cysteine and the closing phenylalanine or tryptophan. Each record gives: D gene, V gene, clone size, J gene, CDR3 protein, CDR3 DNA. D genes are given only for firm matches. Clone sizes are given selectively: once, few, many, or a class where the clone is expanded.

d_call: TRBD2; v_call: TRBV20-1; clone_size: -; j_call: TRBJ2-5; cdr3_aa: CSAPSVRGSLRETQYF; cdr3_nt: TGCAGTGCTCCATCTGTGCGCGGGAGTCTGAGAGAGACCCAGTACTTC
d_call: TRBD2; v_call: TRBV20-1; clone_size: few; j_call: TRBJ2-7; cdr3_aa: CSAGGLAGGLGEQYF; cdr3_nt: TGCAGTGCTGGCGGACTAGCGGGGGGGCTGGGCGAGCAGTACTTC
d_call: -; v_call: TRBV5-1; clone_size: -; j_call: TRBJ1-2; cdr3_aa: CASSLEGKANYGYTF; cdr3_nt: TGCGCCAGCAGCTTGGAAGGGAAAGCTAACTATGGCTACACCTTC
d_call: -; v_call: TRBV7-9; clone_size: many; j_call: TRBJ1-1; cdr3_aa: CASSLTSRNTEAFF; cdr3_nt: TGTGCCAGCAGCTTAACGAGTAGGAACACTGAAGCTTTCTTT
d_call: -; v_call: TRBV29-1; clone_size: many; j_call: TRBJ1-2; cdr3_aa: CSVVGGRVWHGYTF; cdr3_nt: TGCAGCGTTGTGGGGGGGCGAGTTTGGCATGGCTACACCTTC
d_call: -; v_call: TRBV2; clone_size: many; j_call: TRBJ1-2; cdr3_aa: CASSEAGRPYTF; cdr3_nt: TGTGCCAGCAGTGAAGCAGGCAGGCCCTACACCTTC
d_call: -; v_call: TRBV14; clone_size: few; j_call: TRBJ2-7; cdr3_aa: CASSQTTSSEQYF; cdr3_nt: TGTGCCAGCAGCCAGACAACCTCGAGTGAGCAGTACTTC
d_call: -; v_call: TRBV29-1; clone_size: many; j_call: TRBJ1-6; cdr3_aa: CSVGTGGNSPLHF; cdr3_nt: TGCAGCGTCGGGACGGGGGGAAATTCACCCCTCCACTTT
d_call: TRBD1; v_call: TRBV29-1; clone_size: many; j_call: TRBJ1-1; cdr3_aa: CSVATGGFTEAFF; cdr3_nt: TGCAGCGTTGCGACAGGGGGTTTTACTGAAGCTTTCTTT
d_call: TRBD2; v_call: TRBV20-1; clone_size: -; j_call: TRBJ2-7; cdr3_aa: CSARKIAGGVYEQYF; cdr3_nt: TGCAGTGCCAGAAAGATAGCGGGAGGGGTCTACGAGCAGTACTTC
d_call: TRBD1; v_call: TRBV7-2; clone_size: once; j_call: TRBJ1-4; cdr3_aa: CASSPPQGAREKLFF; cdr3_nt: TGTGCCAGCAGTCCACCCCAGGGGGCGCGTGAAAAACTGTTTTTT
d_call: -; v_call: TRBV29-1; clone_size: -; j_call: TRBJ1-3; cdr3_aa: CSGGAGRDGNTIYF; cdr3_nt: TGCAGCGGGGGGGCAGGGCGGGACGGAAACACCATATATTTT
d_call: -; v_call: TRBV6-1; clone_size: -; j_call: TRBJ1-1; cdr3_aa: CASSLGVPSNEAFF; cdr3_nt: TGTGCCAGCAGTTTGGGTGTCCCGTCGAATGAAGCTTTCTTT
d_call: TRBD1; v_call: TRBV13; clone_size: -; j_call: TRBJ1-2; cdr3_aa: CASSLLGEDRVYGYTF; cdr3_nt: TGTGCCAGCAGCTTATTGGGGGAGGACAGGGTCTATGGCTACACCTTC
d_call: -; v_call: TRBV20-1; clone_size: -; j_call: TRBJ1-2; cdr3_aa: CSARLPDPNYGYTF; cdr3_nt: TGCAGTGCTAGACTGCCGGACCCCAACTATGGCTACACCTTC
d_call: -; v_call: TRBV9; clone_size: -; j_call: TRBJ1-2; cdr3_aa: CASTGAGLASGHGYTF; cdr3_nt: TGTGCCAGCACGGGGGCAGGGCTTGCATCTGGTCATGGCTACACCTTC
d_call: -; v_call: TRBV20-1; clone_size: many; j_call: TRBJ1-5; cdr3_aa: CSASRADQPQHF; cdr3_nt: TGCAGTGCTAGTAGGGCCGATCAGCCCCAGCATTTT
d_call: -; v_call: TRBV20-1; clone_size: once; j_call: TRBJ2-2; cdr3_aa: CSASPTGELFF; cdr3_nt: TGCAGTGCTAGTCCGACAGGGGAGCTGTTTTTT
d_call: -; v_call: TRBV5-1; clone_size: few; j_call: TRBJ1-1; cdr3_aa: CASSLDGDYTEAFF; cdr3_nt: TGCGCCAGCAGCCTGGACGGAGACTACACTGAAGCTTTCTTT
d_call: -; v_call: TRBV13; clone_size: -; j_call: TRBJ1-4; cdr3_aa: CASSLAGASYEKLFF; cdr3_nt: TGTGCCAGCAGCTTGGCCGGGGCGTCGTATGAAAAACTGTTTTTT
d_call: -; v_call: TRBV7-9; clone_size: -; j_call: TRBJ1-4; cdr3_aa: CASSSGVNEKLFF; cdr3_nt: TGTGCCAGCAGCTCGGGAGTTAATGAAAAACTGTTTTTT
d_call: -; v_call: TRBV19; clone_size: many; j_call: TRBJ2-5; cdr3_aa: CASRQEETQYF; cdr3_nt: TGTGCCAGCCGACAGGAGGAGACCCAGTACTTC
d_call: TRBD1; v_call: TRBV11-2; clone_size: -; j_call: TRBJ1-2; cdr3_aa: CASSREQGARSGYTF; cdr3_nt: TGTGCCAGCAGTCGTGAACAGGGGGCGAGGTCTGGCTACACCTTC
d_call: TRBD2; v_call: TRBV12-5; clone_size: -; j_call: TRBJ2-2; cdr3_aa: CASGLGLAGITGELFF; cdr3_nt: TGTGCTAGTGGTTTGGGACTAGCGGGAATCACCGGGGAGCTGTTTTTT
d_call: -; v_call: TRBV11-1; clone_size: -; j_call: TRBJ2-2; cdr3_aa: CAGSWGATGELFF; cdr3_nt: TGTGCCGGCAGCTGGGGCGCCACCGGGGAGCTGTTTTTT
d_call: TRBD2; v_call: TRBV24-1; clone_size: many; j_call: TRBJ2-5; cdr3_aa: CAAGGGLTQETQYF; cdr3_nt: TGTGCCGCGGGAGGAGGCCTCACCCAAGAGACCCAGTACTTC
d_call: -; v_call: TRBV6-5; clone_size: -; j_call: TRBJ1-5; cdr3_aa: CAIQGGSNQPQHF; cdr3_nt: TGTGCCATCCAGGGTGGCTCCAATCAGCCCCAGCATTTT
d_call: -; v_call: TRBV20-1; clone_size: many; j_call: TRBJ2-5; cdr3_aa: CSARSTRAQETQYF; cdr3_nt: TGCAGTGCTAGATCCACGAGGGCCCAAGAGACCCAGTACTTC
d_call: TRBD1; v_call: TRBV7-3; clone_size: -; j_call: TRBJ2-5; cdr3_aa: CASSPAGTEETQYF; cdr3_nt: TGTGCCAGCAGTCCCGCCGGGACAGAAGAGACCCAGTACTTC
d_call: -; v_call: TRBV9; clone_size: many; j_call: TRBJ1-4; cdr3_aa: CASSPRGATNEKLFF; cdr3_nt: TGTGCCAGCAGCCCGCGGGGGGCAACTAATGAAAAACTGTTTTTT
d_call: -; v_call: TRBV28; clone_size: many; j_call: TRBJ1-6; cdr3_aa: CASSFAGRRSPLHF; cdr3_nt: TGTGCCAGCAGTTTCGCGGGGAGGCGTTCACCCCTCCACTTT
d_call: TRBD2; v_call: TRBV7-9; clone_size: -; j_call: TRBJ2-7; cdr3_aa: CASSQGLGRVYEQYF; cdr3_nt: TGTGCCAGCAGCCAAGGTCTCGGGAGGGTATACGAGCAGTACTTC
d_call: -; v_call: TRBV20-1; clone_size: -; j_call: TRBJ1-5; cdr3_aa: CSARAGGRPQHF; cdr3_nt: TGCAGTGCTAGAGCGGGTGGTCGGCCCCAGCATTTT
d_call: -; v_call: TRBV11-3; clone_size: -; j_call: TRBJ2-7; cdr3_aa: CASSLAVENYEQYF; cdr3_nt: TGTGCCAGCAGCTTAGCTGTGGAAAACTACGAGCAGTACTTC
d_call: TRBD1; v_call: TRBV20-1; clone_size: -; j_call: TRBJ1-6; cdr3_aa: CSAAPRGSIHF; cdr3_nt: TGCAGTGCTGCTCCCAGGGGGTCCATCCACTTT
d_call: TRBD2; v_call: TRBV20-1; clone_size: -; j_call: TRBJ2-7; cdr3_aa: CSARDPNLAGGPFEQYF; cdr3_nt: TGCAGTGCTAGAGATCCCAATCTAGCGGGGGGGCCCTTCGAGCAGTACTTC
d_call: TRBD1; v_call: TRBV7-9; clone_size: -; j_call: TRBJ1-6; cdr3_aa: CASSLSRTGGAHNSPLHF; cdr3_nt: TGTGCCAGCAGTTTATCCAGGACAGGGGGCGCGCATAATTCACCCCTCCACTTT
d_call: -; v_call: TRBV9; clone_size: once; j_call: TRBJ2-7; cdr3_aa: CASSRDPSNYEQYF; cdr3_nt: TGTGCCAGCAGCCGGGACCCATCCAACTACGAGCAGTACTTC
d_call: -; v_call: TRBV7-2; clone_size: many; j_call: TRBJ1-5; cdr3_aa: CASSLDPGRINQPQHF; cdr3_nt: TGTGCCAGCAGCCTGGACCCGGGACGGATCAATCAGCCCCAGCATTTT
d_call: -; v_call: TRBV7-2; clone_size: few; j_call: TRBJ1-2; cdr3_aa: CASSLPLTGPILYGYTF; cdr3_nt: TGTGCCAGCAGCTTACCTCTCACGGGACCGATCCTATATGGCTACACCTTC
d_call: -; v_call: TRBV9; clone_size: -; j_call: TRBJ1-4; cdr3_aa: CASSVAYEKLFF; cdr3_nt: TGTGCCAGCAGCGTAGCCTATGAAAAACTGTTTTTT
d_call: -; v_call: TRBV19; clone_size: many; j_call: TRBJ1-1; cdr3_aa: CASQSFTEAFF; cdr3_nt: TGTGCCAGTCAGAGTTTCACTGAAGCTTTCTTT
d_call: -; v_call: TRBV7-9; clone_size: -; j_call: TRBJ1-2; cdr3_aa: CASSLRSRDNGYTF; cdr3_nt: TGTGCCAGCAGCTTGAGGTCCAGGGATAATGGCTACACCTTC
d_call: -; v_call: TRBV7-6; clone_size: few; j_call: TRBJ1-4; cdr3_aa: CASSNGQINEKLFF; cdr3_nt: TGTGCCAGCAGCAATGGACAGATTAATGAAAAACTGTTTTTT
d_call: -; v_call: TRBV25-1; clone_size: -; j_call: TRBJ1-1; cdr3_aa: CASIEGDTEAFF; cdr3_nt: TGTGCCAGCATCGAGGGGGACACTGAAGCTTTCTTT
d_call: -; v_call: TRBV5-6; clone_size: -; j_call: TRBJ1-2; cdr3_aa: CASSFRSNYGYTF; cdr3_nt: TGTGCCAGCAGCTTTAGGAGTAACTATGGCTACACCTTC
d_call: -; v_call: TRBV7-9; clone_size: many; j_call: TRBJ1-2; cdr3_aa: CASSFQGGRDYGYTF; cdr3_nt: TGTGCCAGCAGCTTTCAGGGCGGGCGAGACTATGGCTACACCTTC
d_call: TRBD1; v_call: TRBV2; clone_size: -; j_call: TRBJ2-5; cdr3_aa: CASSDKNRGRETQYF; cdr3_nt: TGTGCCAGCAGTGATAAGAACAGGGGGCGGGAGACCCAGTACTTC
d_call: -; v_call: TRBV29-1; clone_size: -; j_call: TRBJ2-3; cdr3_aa: CSVEEPDLADTQYF; cdr3_nt: TGCAGCGTTGAGGAACCCGACTTGGCAGATACGCAGTATTTT
d_call: -; v_call: TRBV19; clone_size: many; j_call: TRBJ1-2; cdr3_aa: CASSISSGSGGYTF; cdr3_nt: TGTGCCAGTAGTATATCCAGCGGGTCGGGAGGCTACACCTTC